These T cell receptor beta chains were read from a single sample in a study of CD8+ T cells in alopecia areata. Method: immunoSEQ multiplex PCR; TCRdb's copy keeps in-frame clones and lacks some. The sample holds 150,000 to 200,000 clones, just under 65% seen once. This material consisted of CD4+ T cells sorted from blood, taken between weeks 47 and 50, from a patient treated with tofacitinib. The receptors were gathered from a human donor with alopecia areata. The CDR3 runs from the conserved cysteine through the conserved F or W. A D gene is named only where the DNA matches it firmly. Not all rows give a size; the values are once, few, many and, for expanded clones, a class.

J: TRBJ2-7
V: TRBV10-3
size: NA
D: TRBD2
CDR3: CAISSGTSGYEQYF
DNA: TGTGCCATCAGCTCCGGGACTAGTGGCTACGAGCAGTACTTC

J: TRBJ1-1
V: TRBV29-1
size: NA
D: NA
CDR3: CSVVRTMNTEAFF
DNA: TGCAGCGTTGTCCGTACGATGAACACTGAAGCTTTCTTT

J: TRBJ2-7
V: TRBV2
size: NA
D: NA
CDR3: CASSEGREQYF
DNA: TGTGCCAGCAGCGAGGGTAGAGAGCAGTACTTC

J: TRBJ1-2
V: TRBV30
size: few
D: TRBD1
CDR3: CAWSRDRGYGYTF
DNA: TGTGCCTGGAGTCGGGACAGGGGCTATGGCTACACCTTC

J: TRBJ2-2
V: TRBV4-1
size: many
D: NA
CDR3: CASSQQQLWRGEDTGELFF
DNA: TGCGCCAGCAGCCAACAACAGCTGTGGAGAGGGGAGGACACCGGGGAGCTGTTTTTT

J: TRBJ2-3
V: TRBV15
size: NA
D: NA
CDR3: CATSRSGLHTDTQYF
DNA: TGTGCCACCAGCCGCTCGGGACTTCACACAGATACGCAGTATTTT

J: TRBJ1-2
V: TRBV4-3
size: NA
D: NA
CDR3: CASSQEGRQGYTF
DNA: TGCGCCAGCAGCCAAGAAGGGAGGCAGGGCTACACCTTC

J: TRBJ2-7
V: TRBV10-3
size: NA
D: NA
CDR3: CAISTSGTLDF
DNA: TGTGCCATCAGTACATCCGGGACACTAGATTTC

J: TRBJ2-3
V: TRBV12-5
size: NA
D: NA
CDR3: CASGRDTSTDTQYF
DNA: TGTGCTAGTGGTCGGGACACCAGCACAGATACGCAGTATTTT

J: TRBJ1-1
V: TRBV13
size: NA
D: NA
CDR3: CASSLRQLAFF
DNA: TGTGCCAGCAGCCTTCGACAGTTGGCTTTCTTT

J: TRBJ2-7
V: TRBV25-1
size: few
D: NA
CDR3: CASSENYEQYF
DNA: TGTGCCAGCAGTGAAAACTACGAGCAGTACTTC

J: TRBJ1-1
V: TRBV5-1
size: few
D: NA
CDR3: CASSLSFLDTEAFF
DNA: TGTGCCAGCAGCCTATCGTTCCTAGACACTGAAGCTTTCTTT

J: TRBJ2-1
V: TRBV7-2
size: few
D: NA
CDR3: CASSAGTTEFF
DNA: TGTGCCAGCAGCGCCGGGACAACCGAGTTCTTC

J: TRBJ1-1
V: TRBV18
size: once
D: NA
CDR3: CASSPGPEAFF
DNA: TGTGCCAGCTCACCGGGACCAGAAGCTTTCTTT

J: TRBJ2-5
V: TRBV5-1
size: NA
D: NA
CDR3: CASSLDVGVEETQYF
DNA: TGCGCCAGCAGCTTGGACGTGGGGGTCGAAGAGACCCAGTACTTC

J: TRBJ2-2
V: TRBV4-3
size: NA
D: NA
CDR3: CASSQEGRGTGELFF
DNA: TGCGCCAGCAGCCAAGAGGGCAGGGGTACCGGGGAGCTGTTTTTT

J: TRBJ1-1
V: TRBV30
size: NA
D: NA
CDR3: CACSKSGSGTEAFF
DNA: TGTGCCTGTTCTAAATCGGGGTCTGGCACTGAAGCTTTCTTT